Presented here are 15 T cell receptor beta chains from one specimen sequenced in a study of beta chain features in type 1 diabetes. The sequenced template was cDNA made from the entire isolated RNA. The data were produced by immunoSEQ multiplex PCR, yet TCRdb's version contains in-frame clones alone and is incomplete. This sample has around 180,000 clones; less than 15% occur once, and the top ten carry 0.5% to 0.75%. The sample taken for sequencing was central memory CD4+ T cells from blood. The receptors stem from a young woman in good health.

V and J are TRBV7-9 and TRBJ2-1, with 10 bases identical to TRBD2. From germline, CDR1 is SEHNR and CDR2 FQNEAQ (reference sequence). The length of the CDR3 is 17 residues. V lost 3 bases to trimming and J lost 0 bases; unmatched junction nucleotides: 5. The CDR3 here is CASSLVASGSSYNEQFF. The CDR3 DNA follows: TGTGCCAGCAGCTTGGTGGCTAGCGGGAGCTCCTACAATGAGCAGTTCTTC.

V and J are TRBV7-3 and TRBJ2-5; possibly TRBD2 for D (5 bases). The CDR3 runs to 14 residues. Per the germline V gene, CDR1 is SGHTA and CDR2 is FQGTGA. The ends were cut back, 2 bases at V and 2 bases at J, with 9 bases in the middle. The CDR3 sequence is CASSLGGPQETQYF. The CDR3 DNA reads TGTGCCAGCAGCTTAGGCGGGCCGCAAGAGACCCAGTACTTC.

Of note for this clone: This sample includes further DNA sequences coding for the same CDR3. The chain recombines TRBV27 with TRBJ2-4, with D unclear. This CDR3 is built from 15 residues. Germline V gene sequence: CDR1 MNHEY, CDR2 SMNVEV (reference sequence). V was trimmed by 0 bases and J by 0 bases, leaving 6 bases between them. The CDR3 DNA sequence: TGTGCCAGCAGTTTATCCGGAGTAGCCAAAAACATTCAGTACTTC. Translating it yields CASSLSGVAKNIQYF.

This clone was seen ten or more times. This chain connects TRBV28 to TRBJ2-1; a possible D gene is TRBD2 (6 bases). V gave up 6 bases and J gave up 0 bases, with 15 bases separating them. The CDR3 covers 16 residues. Germline assignment: CDR1 MDHEN and CDR2 SYDVKM. CDR3 sequence: CASRISGFASYNEQFF. In nucleotides, the CDR3 is TGTGCCAGCAGGATAAGCGGGTTCGCCTCCTACAATGAGCAGTTCTTC.

This clone was seen a few times. This chain joins TRBV7-3 and TRBJ2-3; D unresolved. This CDR3 spans 13 amino acids. From germline, CDR1 is SGHTA and CDR2 FQGTGA. V lost 10 bases to trimming and J lost 1 base, with 12 bases between them. The CDR3 DNA reads TGTGCCACAGCCAGAGGAGGCACAGATACGCAGTATTTT. Its protein is CATARGGTDTQYF.

The J gene is TRBJ1-2, the V gene TRBV30; 8 bases match TRBD1. The CDR3 is 13 amino acids. After removal of 0 bases from V and 13 bases from J, the junction contained 10 bases not matched to a gene. Germline V lookup: CDR1 GTSNPN, CDR2 SVGIG (reference sequence). The CDR3 DNA sequence: TGTGCCTGGAGTGTACCAGGGGGCGCTCTCTGCACCTTC. It yields the protein CAWSVPGGALCTF.

The rearrangement uses TRBV6-5 and TRBJ1-3; no definite D call. CDR1 is MNHEY and CDR2 is SVGAGI in the germline V gene. The CDR3 is 13 residues long. V lost 3 bases, J lost 2 bases, and 5 bases lay in between. In nucleotides, the CDR3 is TGTGCCAGCAGTTATTATACTGGAAACACCATATATTTT. Amino acid sequence: CASSYYTGNTIYF.

This chain joins TRBV6-6 and TRBJ1-5; D is possibly TRBD1 (5 bases). CDR1 is MNHNY, CDR2 SVGAGI, per germline (reference sequence). Trimming pared 5 bases from V and 2 bases from J, leaving 7 bases between. This CDR3 is 13 amino acids long. The CDR3 reads CASSPGGNQPQHF. The DNA of the CDR3 is TGTGCCAGCAGTCCGGGGGGCAATCAGCCCCAGCATTTT.

In its sample, this clone was seen a few times. The genes are TRBV7-8 and TRBJ2-5; tentatively, D is TRBD1 (6 bases). V was clipped by 1 base and J by 7 bases, with 28 bases between them. The germline V gene encodes CDR1 SGHVS and CDR2 FQNEAQ. The CDR3 runs 19 residues. The CDR3 loop reads CASSLGPGARRMAEGTQYF. DNA of the CDR3: TGTGCCAGCAGCTTAGGACCAGGGGCCCGACGGATGGCTGAGGGGACCCAGTACTTC.

The chain joins TRBV18 to TRBJ2-1, with D possibly being TRBD1 (6 bases). The CDR3 runs to 16 residues. Trimming shortened V by 6 bases and J by 0 bases, and 15 bases separated the two germline ends. The germline V gene encodes CDR1 KGHSH and CDR2 LQKENI. CDR3 protein: CASSNRGGRSYNEQFF. The CDR3 DNA is TGTGCCAGCTCGAACCGAGGGGGTCGCTCCTACAATGAGCAGTTCTTC.

This clone was seen a few times. This chain links TRBV28 with TRBJ2-6; tentatively, D is TRBD1 (5 bases). The CDR3 spans 16 residues. CDR1 is MDHEN and CDR2 is SYDVKM in the germline V gene. V lost 5 bases and J 9 bases, leaving 20 bases between the germline ends. The CDR3 spells CASSQYDSREDNVLTF. The CDR3 coding sequence is TGTGCCAGCAGTCAGTACGACAGTAGGGAAGACAACGTCCTGACTTTC.

This clone has more than one count but fewer than ten. This chain joins TRBV11-2 and TRBJ1-2; TRBD1 agrees at 11 bases. The CDR3 spans 13 residues. Germline-derived CDR1 and CDR2 are SGHAT and FQNNGV. The V and J ends lost 8 bases and 7 bases, in that order; junction bases with no gene match: 6. The DNA of the CDR3 is TGTGCCAGCCGCTGGACAGGGGGCGGTGGCTACACCTTC. It encodes CASRWTGGGGYTF.

This clone was seen a few times. The genes are TRBV18 and TRBJ2-5, with 11 bases fitting TRBD1. This CDR3 has 15 amino acids. Trimming took 5 bases from V and 5 from J; bases not matched to a gene: 7. Germline V gene data show CDR1 as KGHSH and CDR2 as LQKENI. This CDR3 reads CASSMWTGGGETQYF. CDR3 bases: TGTGCCAGCTCAATGTGGACAGGGGGCGGCGAGACCCAGTACTTC.

This clone was observed a handful of times. The rearrangement joins TRBV14 to TRBJ2-1; 7 nucleotides line up with TRBD1. Germline CDR1 and CDR2: SGHDN and FVKESK. The CDR3 covers 14 residues. The junction had 0 bases not matched to a gene; V was cut back by 2 bases and J by 2 bases. CDR3 sequence (DNA): TGTGCCAGCAGCCAACAGGGGGCCTACAATGAGCAGTTCTTC. It translates to CASSQQGAYNEQFF.

The chain has TRBV27 and TRBJ2-7; the match to TRBD2 covers 10 bases. CDR3 length: 14 residues. The germline V gene has CDR1 MNHEY and CDR2 SMNVEV (reference sequence). The junction had 6 bases not matched to a gene; V was cut back by 5 bases and J by 5 bases. CDR3 sequence: CASSLLAGYDEQYF. As DNA, the CDR3 is TGTGCCAGCAGTCTACTAGCGGGATACGACGAGCAGTACTTC.